These 11 T cell receptor beta chains came from one sample sequenced in a study of blood T cells in healthy people across ages. A second PCR, run for about 7 to 12 cycles, used a sample-barcoded 5' primer plus a J-beta primer mix. TCRdb ran MiXCR on the 5' RACE reads and lists one entry per CDR3 protein. Of fewer than 1 million distinct CDR3 sequences listed, around 43% were seen once; the top ten hold around 21%. Specimen: blood. These receptors were taken from a man aged 60-69 years in good health.

The chain employs TRBV6-2 or TRBV6-3 and TRBJ2-4; the match to TRBD1 covers 10 bases. The DNA matches TRBJ2-7 better at its end, which makes the J call doubtful. The germline V gene has CDR1 MNHEY and CDR2 SVGEGT. The length of the CDR3 is 15 residues. The CDR3 here is CASTGGTGAYYEQYF. CDR3 in DNA: TGTGCCAGCACGGGCGGGACAGGGGCTTACTACGAGCAGTACTTC.

This clonotype was observed a few times. V and J are TRBV7-9 and TRBJ2-5, with 8 bases aligning to TRBD2. V lost 1 base and J lost 5; bases outside the gene matches: 6. The germline gives CDR1 SEHNR, CDR2 FQNEAQ (reference sequence). The CDR3 length is 15 residues. CDR3 bases: TGTGCCAGCAGCTTAGGAAGCGGGGGAACGGAGACCCAGTACTTC. This translates into CASSLGSGGTETQYF. Full variable domain (missing parts from reference TRBV7-9 and TRBJ2-5): DTGVSQNPRHKITKRGQNVTFRCDPISEHNRLYWYRQTLGQGPEFLTYFQNEAQLEKSRLLSDRFSAERPKGSFSTLEIQRTEQGDSAMYLCASSLGSGGTETQYFGPGTRLLVL.

This clonotype was counted a few times. The chain employs TRBV6-5 and TRBJ1-6; 7 bases align to TRBD1. The germline gives CDR1 MNHEY, CDR2 SVGAGI. After removal of 0 bases from V and 8 bases from J, the junction contained 4 bases not matched to a gene. The CDR3 sequence is 15 residues long. In nucleotides, the CDR3 is TGTGCCAGCAGTTACTCCGACAGGGTGTATTCACCCCTCCACTTT. This gives the protein CASSYSDRVYSPLHF.

For this clonotype: One end of the junction fails to match germline, which may point to a read error. J is TRBJ1-2 and V is TRBV5-5, with D possibly matching TRBD1 (5 bases). The CDR3 sequence is 16 residues long. Germline CDR1 reads SGHKS; CDR2 reads YYEKEE (reference sequence). The CDR3 sequence is CANSDRAPDANYGYTF. The CDR3 nucleotides read TGTGCCAACAGCGACAGAGCTCCGGACGCTAACTATGGCTACACCTTC.

The chain couples TRBV7-2 to TRBJ1-5; D possibly corresponds to TRBD1 (5 bases). V was shortened by 5 bases and J by 0 bases, with 8 bases between the two germline ends. Germline CDR1 and CDR2: SGHTA and FQGNSA. The CDR3 extends over 14 amino acids. The CDR3 DNA reads as TGTGCCAGCAGCATTCAGGGTAGCAATCAGCCCCAGCATTTT. Translating it yields CASSIQGSNQPQHF.

This clonotype was observed a handful of times. The chain's CDR3 is CASSPPMGDTQYF. The CDR3 nucleotides read TGTGCCAGCAGTCCTCCTATGGGAGATACGCAGTATTTT. The chain employs TRBV9 and TRBJ2-3; unclear D gene. Deletions cut 5 bases from V and 5 bases from J, with 12 bases between. The CDR3 runs to 13 residues. Germline values: CDR1 SGDLS, CDR2 YYNGEE.

This clonotype was picked up many times. This chain joins TRBV4-3 and TRBJ2-5; no clear D. The CDR3 has 13 residues. Between the trimmed V and J ends, which lost 1 base and 5 bases, there was a span of 8 bases. The V gene's germline CDR1 is LGHNA and CDR2 YSLEER. This CDR3 is CASSQVVGETQYF. The CDR3 nucleotides are TGCGCCAGCAGCCAAGTTGTCGGGGAGACCCAGTACTTC.

This clonotype was seen a few times. A much bigger clone sits one base away, suggesting this may be a read error. The chain carries TRBV20-1 and TRBJ2-7; 11 bases agree with TRBD1. The germline V gene has CDR1 DFQATT and CDR2 SNEGSKA (reference sequence). Trimming took 6 bases from V and 7 from J; bases not matched to a gene: 14. This CDR3 is built from 15 residues. The CDR3 region is CSASVRTGGADEQYF. DNA of the CDR3: TGCAGTGCAAGTGTCCGGACAGGGGGCGCAGATGAGCAGTACTTC.

The genes are TRBV28 and TRBJ1-1, with D perhaps TRBD1 (5 bases). Germline V lookup: CDR1 MDHEN, CDR2 SYDVKM. The V gene lost 5 bases and the J gene lost 6 bases, with 19 bases spanning the gap. The CDR3 is made up of 15 amino acids. The DNA for the CDR3 is TGTGCCAGCAGTACACTGGACACCGCCGTCTCTGAAGCTTTCTTT. It translates to CASSTLDTAVSEAFF.

This clonotype was picked up a small number of times. J is TRBJ2-4 and V is TRBV11-3; D call uncertain. Germline V gives CDR1 SGHNT, CDR2 YENEEA. This CDR3 spans 14 amino acids. V was pared by 4 bases and J by 1 base, with 8 bases between. DNA of the CDR3: TGTGCCAGCAGCTCCCCCATGGCCAAAAACATTCAGTACTTC. The encoded protein is CASSSPMAKNIQYF.

The rearrangement links TRBV12-3 or TRBV12-4 to TRBJ2-5; TRBD2 agrees at 9 bases. The trim removed 4 bases at V and 5 bases at J, leaving 5 bases unmatched. The CDR3 covers 14 residues. As DNA, the CDR3 is TGTGCCAGCAGTTGCGCGGGGGGGCTGGAGACCCAGTACTTC. Translated: CASSCAGGLETQYF.